Described below is a single TCR beta chain sequence and its context. What it recognizes is unknown. Germline V gene sequence: CDR1 MDHEN, CDR2 SYDVKM. The CDR3 extends over 15 amino acids. V trimming: 3 bases; J trimming: 6 bases; junction bases outside the gene matches: 8. TCRdb keeps only in-frame clones here, not all; method: immunoSEQ multiplex PCR. Among roughly 4,600 clones listed, about 88% were seen once. This sample was included in a study of brain metastases from non-small cell lung cancer. Study outcomes and limitations: Brain metastases shared most TCR repertoire with primaries, with sparse T cells. Expanded T-cell clones appeared in approximately 64% of brain metastases over primaries. Compared with primary tumors, brain metastases showed less T-cell infiltration.

Sequenced: tissue from a brain metastasis. This chain links TRBV28 with TRBJ1-5, with 7 bases identical to TRBD1. This receptor was obtained from a donor at least 40 years old with non-small cell lung cancer. The CDR3 DNA reads as TGTGCCAGCAGTTTTCAGGGGGAGGTGAGTCAGCCCCAGCATTTT. It specifies CASSFQGEVSQPQHF.